One and the same sample provided the 8 T cell receptor beta chains below, sequenced in a study of CDR3 diversity in severe acne. TCRdb processed the PCR reads anew with MiXCR; each CDR3 protein has one entry. The data show about 100,000 distinct CDR3 sequences, with 51% seen just once and over 10% held by the top ten. Sequencing was done on a sample of blood. The receptors come from a male donor with acne.

With regard to this clonotype: A read error may account for a junction end that differs from germline. The chain couples TRBV7-9 to TRBJ2-7; D is perhaps TRBD2 (5 bases). The CDR3 length is 14 residues. The germline V gene has CDR1 SEHNR and CDR2 FQNEAQ (reference sequence). CDR3 bases: TGTGCCAGCAGGTTAGAACGGACTGTCTACGAGCAGTACTTC. Encoded protein: CASRLERTVYEQYF.

This clonotype was seen just once. The rearrangement links TRBV2 to TRBJ1-5; 9 bases match TRBD1. Germline V gene sequence: CDR1 SNHLY, CDR2 FYNNEI. This CDR3 is 15 amino acids long. V trimming: 3 bases; J trimming: 5 bases; junction bases outside the gene matches: 5. CDR3: CASSEGQGRDQPQHF. The CDR3 bases are TGTGCCAGCAGTGAGGGACAGGGTAGAGATCAGCCCCAGCATTTT.

The V call is TRBV20-1, the J call TRBJ2-5; the D is unclear. Trimming left V 1 base short and J 9 bases short, with 12 bases between. Per germline, CDR1 DFQATT and CDR2 SNEGSKA (reference sequence). The CDR3 runs 12 residues. CDR3 in amino acids: CSARAPNEPQYF. The CDR3 DNA is TGCAGTGCTAGAGCTCCGAACGAGCCCCAGTACTTC.

This clonotype was observed a few times. The V and J genes are TRBV13 and TRBJ2-7; the match to TRBD2 covers 14 bases. The CDR3 length is 17 residues. V dropped 3 bases and J dropped 4; count of bases not matched to a gene: 8. Germline CDR1 is PRHDT and CDR2 is FYEKMQ (reference sequence). The CDR3 here is CASSFLTSGRGVYEQYF. Written as DNA, the CDR3 is TGTGCCAGCAGCTTTCTGACTAGCGGGAGGGGCGTATACGAGCAGTACTTC.

This clonotype was counted between two and nine times. The chain is built from TRBV6-5 and TRBJ2-5; no definite D call. The CDR3 covers 13 residues. The V and J ends lost 5 bases and 3 bases respectively, with 10 bases between them. Germline assignment: CDR1 MNHEY and CDR2 SVGAGI. CDR3 nucleotides: TGTGCCAGCAGTAAACAATCAGAAGAGACCCAGTACTTC. As protein: CASSKQSEETQYF.

The rearrangement joins TRBV7-9 to TRBJ2-2, with 13 bases matching TRBD2. The CDR3 is 15 residues long. Trimming removed 6 bases from V and 6 bases from J; junction bases left unmatched: 4. The V gene's germline CDR1 is SEHNR and CDR2 FQNEAQ (reference sequence). The CDR3 loop is CASRRTSGSPGELFF. The CDR3 DNA reads as TGTGCCAGCAGGAGGACTAGCGGGAGTCCCGGGGAGCTGTTTTTT.

Ten or more counts support this clonotype. The V and J genes are TRBV15 and TRBJ1-4; tentatively, D is TRBD1 (5 bases). This CDR3 is 16 amino acids long. V was pared by 0 bases and J by 4 bases, with 12 bases between. Germline-derived CDR1 and CDR2 are LNHNV and YYDKDF (reference sequence). CDR3 sequence reads: CATSRDSGTGNEKLFF. The CDR3 DNA reads as TGTGCCACCAGCAGAGATAGCGGGACCGGTAATGAAAAACTGTTTTTT.

The count of this clonotype is one. The V call is TRBV5-4, the J call TRBJ2-3; D may be TRBD2 (6 bases). Trimming stripped 3 bases from V and 5 bases from J, with 16 bases between. The CDR3 length is 15 residues. Germline V gene sequence: CDR1 SGHNT, CDR2 YYREEE (reference sequence). The CDR3 sequence: CASSSLAGKGDTQYF. The CDR3 coding sequence is TGTGCCAGCAGCTCCCTGGCGGGAAAGGGAGATACGCAGTATTTT.